Listed below are T cell receptor beta chains from one sample, sequenced in a study of beta chain features in type 1 diabetes. Method: immunoSEQ multiplex PCR; TCRdb's copy keeps in-frame clones and lacks some. The table lists approximately 380,000 clones, about 16% of them singletons, with approximately 0.019% in the top ten. Sequenced input: naive CD4+ T cells from blood. The origin of the receptors is a woman between 18 and 30 years old in good health. CDR3s include the opening cysteine and the closing phenylalanine or tryptophan. D genes are given only for firm matches. Clone size is not always given. Where it is, it says once, few, many or a class for expanded clones.

size	V	J	D	DNA	CDR3
NA	TRBV5-6	TRBJ1-5	TRBD1	TGTGCCAGCAGCTGGACAGGGCGGGGCAATCAGCCCCAGCATTTT	CASSWTGRGNQPQHF
NA	TRBV25-1	TRBJ2-5	TRBD1	TGTGCCAGCAGTGAAGGGACAGTGGGGAAGACCCAGTACTTC	CASSEGTVGKTQYF
few	TRBV25-1	TRBJ2-3	NA	TGTGCCAGCAGTGACGTAAAGCGGACAGATACGCAGTATTTT	CASSDVKRTDTQYF
NA	TRBV5-4	TRBJ1-1	TRBD1	TGTGCCAGCAGCTTGGGCTCCACAGGGGTAACTGAAGCTTTCTTT	CASSLGSTGVTEAFF
NA	TRBV28	TRBJ2-7	TRBD2	TGTGCCAGCACCCTCACACTAGCGGGAGTAAGTGACGAGCAGTACTTC	CASTLTLAGVSDEQYF
few	TRBV6-5	TRBJ2-3	NA	TGTGCCAGCAGTCCCCGGAGATACACAGATACGCAGTATTTT	CASSPRRYTDTQYF
NA	TRBV27	TRBJ2-7	NA	TGTGCCAGCAGTTTATCCCGCAGCTCCTACGAGCAGTACTTC	CASSLSRSSYEQYF
few	TRBV7-9	TRBJ1-5	TRBD1	TGTGCCAGCAGCCGAACGGACAGGGGTAATCAGCCCCAGCATTTT	CASSRTDRGNQPQHF
NA	TRBV5-1	TRBJ2-5	TRBD1	TGCGCCAGCAGCTTCGACAGGGCTCGAGAGACCCAGTACTTC	CASSFDRARETQYF
NA	TRBV5-1	TRBJ2-1	NA	TGCGCCAGCAGCTTGGCCGGGCGGGACGGGAATGAGCAGTTCTTC	CASSLAGRDGNEQFF
NA	TRBV29-1	TRBJ1-1	NA	TGCAGCGTGGAGAAGGACAGAGACACTGAAGCTTTCTTT	CSVEKDRDTEAFF
few	TRBV7-2	TRBJ1-1	NA	TGTGCCAGCAGCACAAAACAGGCCTTTAAAAACATGAACACTGAAGCTTTCTTT	CASSTKQAFKNMNTEAFF
few	TRBV4-1	TRBJ2-7	NA	TGCGCCAGCAGCCAAGAATCTGTCCGCTACGAGCAGTACTTC	CASSQESVRYEQYF
few	TRBV27	TRBJ1-2	NA	TGTGCCAGCAGTTTACGAGCTAACTATGGCTACACCTTC	CASSLRANYGYTF
few	TRBV7-7	TRBJ2-1	NA	TGTGCCAGCAGCCCCGGGGGCTCCTACAATGAGCAGTTCTTC	CASSPGGSYNEQFF
NA	TRBV5-1	TRBJ2-7	TRBD2	TGCGCCAGCAGCCCTAGCGGGAACTCCTACGAGCAGTACTTC	CASSPSGNSYEQYF
few	TRBV6-6	TRBJ1-5	TRBD1	TGTGCCAGCAGCGGGGACAGGACGAGCAATCAGCCCCAGCATTTT	CASSGDRTSNQPQHF
NA	TRBV6-5	TRBJ2-7	NA	TGTGCCAGCAGCGGGGGACAGTCCTACGAGCAGTACTTC	CASSGGQSYEQYF
few	TRBV7-8	TRBJ2-7	TRBD1	TGTGCCAGCAGCGTGGACAGGGTCGGGGAGCAGTACTTC	CASSVDRVGEQYF
few	TRBV29-1	TRBJ2-1	NA	TGCAGCGTTTATAGGTCAGGGTATGAGCAGTTCTTC	CSVYRSGYEQFF
few	TRBV7-3	TRBJ2-1	TRBD2	TGTGCCAGCAGCTTAAGGCCTACTAGCGGGAGTCCCAATGAGCAGTTCTTC	CASSLRPTSGSPNEQFF
NA	TRBV14	TRBJ1-2	NA	TGTGCCAGCAGCCAAAACAGGAACTATGGCTACACCTTC	CASSQNRNYGYTF
NA	TRBV25-1	TRBJ1-1	NA	TGTGCCAGCGCCAAGGCAGTGGGCGCCACTGAAGCTTTCTTT	CASAKAVGATEAFF
NA	TRBV18	TRBJ1-1	TRBD1	TGTGCCAGCTCCGGCGAACAGGGGCCGGGGAACACTGAAGCTTTCTTT	CASSGEQGPGNTEAFF
NA	TRBV5-1	TRBJ2-3	NA	TGCGCCAGCACGAGACTCCCGGGGGATACGCAGTATTTT	CASTRLPGDTQYF
few	TRBV9	TRBJ2-1	TRBD2	TGTGCCAGCAGCGGGGGAGGGGGACTAGTTGACAATGAGCAGTTCTTC	CASSGGGGLVDNEQFF
few	TRBV7-6	TRBJ2-7	NA	TGTGCCAGCAGCTTAGGTCCGCGGACAAGCTCCTACGAGCAGTACTTC	CASSLGPRTSSYEQYF
few	TRBV28	TRBJ2-3	TRBD2	TGTGCCAGCAGTTTATTATCGAGTAGCGGGCTTCGCGATACGCAGTATTTT	CASSLLSSSGLRDTQYF
NA	TRBV2	TRBJ1-4	NA	TGTGCCAGCAGTGGGTACAGGGCCTATGAAAAACTGTTTTTT	CASSGYRAYEKLFF
NA	TRBV7-8	TRBJ1-2	TRBD1	TGTGCCAGCAGCTTCGACAGGGTGAAGCGCGGCTACACCTTC	CASSFDRVKRGYTF
NA	TRBV15	TRBJ2-7	TRBD2	TGTGCCACCAGCAGAGATCTCGCTAGCGGCGAGCAGTACTTC	CATSRDLASGEQYF
NA	TRBV15	TRBJ2-1	NA	TGTGCCACCAGCAGGCCGAAGGTGTCCGGGACTCCCAATGAGCAGTTCTTC	CATSRPKVSGTPNEQFF
NA	TRBV5-1	TRBJ2-5	TRBD2	TGCGCCAGCAGCTCGTCCGGGACTAGGGTAGCCCTGGAGACCCAGTACTTC	CASSSSGTRVALETQYF
few	TRBV28	TRBJ2-7	NA	TGTGCCAGCGTCGGGGTTATAGAGCAGTACTTC	CASVGVIEQYF
NA	TRBV28	TRBJ2-7	TRBD2	TGTGCCAGCAGTGGACCGGGACTAGCGGCCTACGAGCAGTACTTC	CASSGPGLAAYEQYF
few	TRBV28	TRBJ2-5	TRBD1	TGTGCCAGCAGTAGGGACAGGGGGCGGAAGACCCAGTACTTC	CASSRDRGRKTQYF